What follows is one TCR beta chain and its context. Unique molecular identifiers were used to barcode this TCRbeta library. TCRdb re-analysed the PCR reads in MiXCR, keeping a single row per CDR3 protein. The sample holds about 90,000 distinct CDR3 sequences, more than 7% seen once. Trimming took 2 bases from V and 6 from J, leaving 10 bases between them. The CDR3 spans 13 residues. CDR1 and CDR2 from the germline V gene are MDHEN and SYDVKM. This specimen belongs to a study of T-cell reconstitution after alpha-beta-depleted transplantation in children. The material sequenced was PBMCs from the stem cell graft donor, taken from the stem cell graft. The rearrangement uses TRBV28 and TRBJ1-2, with D uncertain. This receptor was identified in a human donor who donated a stem cell graft to a child with congenital amegakaryocytic thrombocytopenia. The CDR3 bases are TGTGCCAGCAGTTTAGGGCATTCGGATGGCTACACCTTC. Residues: CASSLGHSDGYTF.